This T cell receptor (beta chain) is drawn from a study of shared clonotypes between healthy human individuals. CDR3 size: 13 residues. Per the germline V gene, CDR1 is LNHDA and CDR2 is SQIVND (reference sequence). Points from the study as a whole: Shared clonotypes across all four donors exceeded non-shared ones in generation probability. Memory subsets generally showed lower estimated richness than naive subsets.

In its sample, this clone was seen once. Antigen: not known. Using immunoSEQ multiplex PCR, the repertoire was profiled, and TCRdb retains in-frame clones only, with some absent. The profile covers 950,000 to 1,300,000 clones, with 60% to 80% appearing a single time and roughly 1.5% taken by the ten largest. The chain couples TRBV19 to TRBJ2-1; tentative D call: TRBD1 (7 bases). The specimen sequenced was memory CD4+ T cells sorted from blood. As to subset: CD45RA-negative fraction. The sequence derives from a man aged 18 to 35 in good health. The CDR3 DNA reads TGTGCAGTGACAGGGAGGTCTTACAATGAGCAGTTCTTC. Its protein is CAVTGRSYNEQFF.